This TCR beta chain was observed in a study of cytomegalovirus exposure and HLA in healthy donors. Study information: There were 350 to 450 genotyped donors. Of these, about 81% fell in the genetic ancestry cluster associated with self-reported Caucasian donors. Whole-study findings and limits: Immune exposure information available was restricted to CMV serostatus. V- and J-gene trimming in TCR beta was tied to a missense DCLRE1C variant by an analysis performed later.

The CDR3 runs to 16 residues. Germline V gene lookup returns CDR1 PRHDT and CDR2 FYEKMQ (reference sequence). Between the trimmed V and J ends, which lost 6 bases and 0 bases, there was a span of 14 bases. Regarding donors, all were healthy bone marrow donors. The PCR made use of 60 Vbeta and 13 Jbeta primers. TCRdb's copy holds only in-frame clones and misses some; the assay was immunoSEQ multiplex PCR. The sample has 250,000 to 350,000 clones, roughly 80% seen once. This clone was observed a single time. Its specificity is unknown. The chain uses TRBV13 and TRBJ2-2, with D perhaps TRBD2 (5 bases). Input material: PBMCs. The clonotype comes from a girl aged 2-15 years in good health and CMV-seronegative. The CDR3 bases are TGTGCCAGCAGTGGAACGGGAAACTCGAACACCGGGGAGCTGTTTTTT. Translating gives CASSGTGNSNTGELFF.